These 4 T cell receptor beta chains were sequenced from one sample in a study of cytomegalovirus exposure and HLA in healthy donors. PCR was performed using 60 Vbeta and 13 Jbeta primers. Here immunoSEQ multiplex PCR was the method, and the copy in TCRdb shows in-frame clones only, minus some. The sample lists about 180,000 clones; about 81% were seen once. Sequencing input: PBMCs. The origin of the receptors is a man aged 35-49 years in good health and CMV-seronegative.

This chain links TRBV7-2 with TRBJ2-2, with 7 bases fitting TRBD2. The J segment lost 1 base and the V segment lost 5 bases, leaving 4 bases of the junction unmatched. Germline V gene sequence: CDR1 SGHTA, CDR2 FQGNSA. CDR3 length equals 15 residues. In DNA, the CDR3 is TGTGCCAGCAGCCGGGGACTACTGAACACCGGGGAGCTGTTTTTT. Translated: CASSRGLLNTGELFF. The variable domain in full, completed from reference TRBV7-2 and TRBJ2-2, reads GAGVSQSPSNKVTEKGKDVELRCDPISGHTALYWYRQSLGQGLEFLIYFQGNSAPDKSGLPSDRFSAERTGGSVSTLTIQRTQQEDSAVYLCASSRGLLNTGELFFGEGSRLTVL.

V usage is TRBV5-1 and J usage is TRBJ2-7, with TRBD1 matching 8 bases. The trim removed 0 bases at V and 1 base at J, leaving 3 bases unmatched. Germline V gene lookup returns CDR1 SGHRS and CDR2 YFSETQ. CDR3 size: 15 residues. The CDR3 here is CASSLDTGGSYEQYF. CDR3 in DNA: TGCGCCAGCAGCTTGGATACAGGGGGTTCCTACGAGCAGTACTTC.

CDR3 loop: CASSPLGSGEYNEQFF. CDR3 nucleotides: TGTGCCAGCAGCCCCTTGGGTTCGGGAGAATACAATGAGCAGTTCTTC. The V and J genes are TRBV14 and TRBJ2-1; possibly TRBD2 for D (6 bases). The CDR3 extends over 16 amino acids. Trimming cost V 4 bases and J 4 bases, with 17 bases left between them. Germline CDR1 reads SGHDN; CDR2 reads FVKESK.

The V call is TRBV7-3, the J call TRBJ2-3; a possible D gene is TRBD1 (6 bases). This CDR3 comprises 15 residues. V was trimmed by 5 bases and J by 2 bases, leaving 14 bases between them. CDR1 and CDR2 (germline): SGHTA, FQGTGA. The CDR3 DNA sequence: TGTGCCAGCAGCCGAACAGGGTCTCCCACAGATACGCAGTATTTT. It yields the protein CASSRTGSPTDTQYF.